A selection of T cell receptor beta chains follows, all from one sample in a study of blood T cell repertoires in COVID-19. TCRdb keeps only in-frame clones here, not all; method: immunoSEQ multiplex PCR. The data show around 140,000 clones, about three quarters seen once. Source material: peripheral blood. The receptors derive from a man in his fifties or sixties with acute or convalescent COVID-19. CDR3s include the opening cysteine and the closing phenylalanine or tryptophan. Fields, in order: clone size, V gene, D gene, J gene, CDR3 protein, CDR3 DNA. A D gene is named only where the DNA matches it firmly. Where a row states a size, it is once, few, many or the class of an expanded clone; other rows omit it.

>-|TRBV2|TRBD1|TRBJ1-6
CASSARTGRESPLHF
TGTGCCAGCAGTGCCAGGACAGGGAGAGAGTCACCCCTCCACTTT
>-|TRBV30|TRBD1|TRBJ2-5
CAWTGQGQETQYF
TGTGCCTGGACGGGACAGGGGCAAGAGACCCAGTACTTC
>-|TRBV18|TRBD1|TRBJ1-3
CASSPGQGDSGNTIYF
TGTGCCAGCTCACCCGGACAGGGCGACTCTGGAAACACCATATATTTT
>-|TRBV20-1|-|TRBJ1-3
CSVLSGNTIYF
TGCAGTGTCCTCTCTGGAAACACCATATATTTT
>-|TRBV6-6|-|TRBJ2-2
CASSARVNTGELFF
TGTGCCAGCAGCGCACGGGTGAACACCGGGGAGCTGTTTTTT
>-|TRBV6-5|-|TRBJ1-6
CASTQGFVDSPLHF
TGTGCCAGTACACAGGGTTTTGTTGATTCACCCCTCCACTTT
>-|TRBV9|TRBD2|TRBJ2-2
CASSVGGTGELFF
TGTGCCAGCAGCGTGGGGGGGACCGGGGAGCTGTTTTTT
>-|TRBV5-1|TRBD1|TRBJ1-1
CASSPGTGNTEAFF
TGCGCCAGCAGCCCCGGGACAGGGAACACTGAAGCTTTCTTT
>once|TRBV5-1|TRBD1|TRBJ1-6
CASSAESQGARDSPLHF
TGCGCCAGCAGCGCCGAATCACAGGGGGCAAGGGATTCACCCCTCCACTTT
>-|TRBV10-1|-|TRBJ1-4
CASSPGLENEKLFF
TGCGCCAGCAGTCCGGGACTGGAAAATGAAAAACTGTTTTTT
>-|TRBV29-1|-|TRBJ2-1
CSVEGGGDSYNEQFF
TGCAGCGTTGAAGGGGGCGGGGACTCCTACAATGAGCAGTTCTTC
>-|TRBV9|TRBD1|TRBJ1-2
CASSTSQGGGVGYTF
TGTGCCAGCAGCACAAGCCAAGGGGGCGGGGTTGGCTACACCTTC
>few|TRBV29-1|-|TRBJ2-7
CSVEGAGIYEQYF
TGCAGCGTTGAGGGGGCCGGGATCTACGAGCAGTACTTC
>-|TRBV11-2|TRBD1|TRBJ1-1
CASSPRRDSFTEAFF
TGTGCCAGCAGCCCCCGACGGGACAGCTTCACTGAAGCTTTCTTT
>-|TRBV5-1|TRBD1|TRBJ2-6
CASSFLTGNSGANVLTF
TGCGCCAGCAGCTTCCTGACAGGGAACTCTGGGGCCAACGTCCTGACTTTC
>-|TRBV19|TRBD1|TRBJ1-1
CASKSPEGDRRSNTEAFF
TGTGCCAGTAAATCCCCTGAGGGGGACAGAAGATCGAACACTGAAGCTTTCTTT
>-|TRBV5-5|TRBD1|TRBJ2-5
CASSWTGEETQYF
TGTGCCAGCAGCTGGACAGGGGAAGAGACCCAGTACTTC
>-|TRBV19|TRBD1|TRBJ1-2
CASSARDRVGGYTF
TGTGCCAGTAGTGCCCGGGACAGGGTTGGTGGCTACACCTTC
>-|TRBV6-1|TRBD1|TRBJ1-5
CASSETGRLWHF
TGTGCCAGCAGTGAGACAGGGAGGCTATGGCATTTT
>-|TRBV4-1|-|TRBJ1-5
CASSQVPGEPQHF
TGCGCCAGCAGCCAAGTCCCAGGGGAGCCCCAGCATTTT
>-|TRBV3-1/TRBV3-2|-|TRBJ1-3
CASSQFAEAGNTIYF
TGTGCCAGCAGCCAGTTCGCGGAGGCTGGAAACACCATATATTTT
>-|TRBV10-3|-|TRBJ2-3
CAIRTEPGLDTQYF
TGTGCCATCAGGACAGAACCGGGACTTGATACGCAGTATTTT
>-|TRBV10-1|-|TRBJ2-7
CASKTGKYEQYF
TGCGCCAGCAAAACAGGGAAATACGAGCAGTACTTC
>few|TRBV6-5|TRBD1|TRBJ1-5
CASSHSGQGNQPQHF
TGTGCCAGCAGCCACTCGGGACAGGGGAATCAGCCCCAGCATTTT
>once|TRBV19|-|TRBJ1-4
CASIPSGSNEKLFF
TGTGCCAGTATCCCCAGCGGAAGTAATGAAAAACTGTTTTTT
>-|TRBV5-1|-|TRBJ1-2
CASSLDTANYGYTF
TGCGCCAGCAGCTTGGACACCGCTAACTATGGCTACACCTTC
>-|TRBV2|TRBD1|TRBJ1-1
CASTGGTGVGEAFF
TGTGCCAGCACCGGCGGGACAGGGGTTGGTGAAGCTTTCTTT
>-|TRBV19|TRBD1|TRBJ1-2
CASSFDREMGGYTF
TGTGCCAGTAGTTTCGACAGGGAGATGGGAGGCTACACCTTC
>-|TRBV4-2|TRBD1|TRBJ1-5
CASSQGGQGRNQPQHF
TGTGCCAGCAGCCAAGGAGGACAGGGAAGAAATCAGCCCCAGCATTTT
>once|TRBV30|-|TRBJ1-1
CAWSVGAPPEAFF
TGTGCCTGGAGTGTGGGGGCGCCGCCTGAAGCTTTCTTT
>once|TRBV21-1|-|TRBJ1-6
CASSKGGGCLRSPLHF
TGTGCCAGCAGCAAAGGGGGGGGGTGCCTACGCTCACCCCTCCACTTT
>-|TRBV30|-|TRBJ1-6
CAWRSDFRGSPLHF
TGTGCCTGGAGGTCAGACTTTCGGGGTTCACCCCTCCACTTT
>-|TRBV7-9|TRBD1|TRBJ1-2
CASSRRLGTGGDYTF
TGTGCCAGCAGCCGTAGGCTGGGGACAGGGGGCGACTACACCTTC
>-|TRBV3-1/TRBV3-2|-|TRBJ1-1
CASSSVLRTEAFF
TGTGCCAGCAGCTCAGTCCTGCGGACTGAAGCTTTCTTT
>-|TRBV9|TRBD1|TRBJ1-3
CASSADPGGSGNTIYF
TGTGCCAGCAGCGCGGACCCAGGGGGATCTGGAAACACCATATATTTT
>once|TRBV5-1|TRBD2|TRBJ2-2
CASSFWTGRGNTGELFF
TGCGCCAGCAGCTTTTGGACCGGGAGGGGAAACACCGGGGAGCTGTTTTTT
>-|TRBV3-1/TRBV3-2|TRBD1|TRBJ1-6
CASSHGQGDSPLHF
TGTGCCAGCAGCCACGGACAGGGAGATTCACCCCTCCACTTT
>once|TRBV2|-|TRBJ2-3
CASSEELPSTDTQYF
TGTGCCAGCAGTGAAGAACTTCCGAGCACAGATACGCAGTATTTT
>once|TRBV29-1|-|TRBJ2-7
CSVVFRTAHEQYF
TGCAGCGTTGTGTTCCGGACTGCCCACGAGCAGTACTTC
>-|TRBV12-5|-|TRBJ2-5
CASGLAPPGGTQYF
TGTGCTAGTGGTTTGGCCCCCCCAGGTGGGACCCAGTACTTC
>-|TRBV5-1|-|TRBJ1-2
CASSSTEAHGYTF
TGCGCCAGCAGCTCGACAGAGGCCCATGGCTACACCTTC
>few|TRBV7-3|-|TRBJ2-7
CASSLSPNRDLHEQYF
TGTGCCAGCAGCTTAAGTCCGAACAGGGATCTCCACGAGCAGTACTTC
>-|TRBV5-1|TRBD1|TRBJ2-1
CASSYDRGVDEQFF
TGCGCCAGCAGTTACGACAGGGGGGTGGATGAGCAGTTCTTC
>-|TRBV9|-|TRBJ2-5
CASSAQETQYF
TGTGCCAGCAGCGCACAAGAGACCCAGTACTTC
>-|TRBV30|TRBD1|TRBJ1-2
CAWSPTGGYHGYTF
TGTGCCTGGAGTCCCACAGGGGGCTACCATGGCTACACCTTC
>-|TRBV9|-|TRBJ1-3
CASSVGGSLIGNTIYF
TGTGCCAGCAGCGTAGGGGGCAGCTTAATTGGAAACACCATATATTTT
>once|TRBV29-1|-|TRBJ1-1
CSVEVSGNTEAFF
TGCAGCGTTGAAGTATCAGGGAACACTGAAGCTTTCTTT
>-|TRBV18|TRBD2|TRBJ2-5
CASSPNGGAEETQYF
TGTGCCAGCTCACCGAACGGGGGGGCTGAAGAGACCCAGTACTTC
>few|TRBV15|TRBD1|TRBJ2-1
CATSPIGQGEQFF
TGTGCCACCAGCCCAATAGGACAGGGAGAGCAGTTCTTC
>-|TRBV6-4|TRBD2|TRBJ2-7
CASSEWLGLAGLYSYEQYF
TGTGCCAGCAGTGAATGGTTGGGACTAGCGGGGCTATACTCCTACGAGCAGTACTTC
>-|TRBV19|TRBD1|TRBJ1-2
CASSTGGDYGYTF
TGTGCCAGTAGTACAGGGGGCGACTATGGCTACACCTTC
>once|TRBV29-1|-|TRBJ1-4
CSAQGQWEKLFF
TGCAGCGCCCAAGGACAATGGGAAAAACTGTTTTTT
>-|TRBV7-2|TRBD2|TRBJ2-3
CASSLADYGSGVEDTQYF
TGTGCCAGCAGCTTAGCTGATTATGGTAGCGGGGTGGAAGATACGCAGTATTTT
>few|TRBV4-1|-|TRBJ2-7
CASSQIGVLAYEQYF
TGCGCCAGCAGCCAAATCGGGGTTCTGGCCTACGAGCAGTACTTC
>-|TRBV7-3|TRBD1|TRBJ2-5
CASSLTRIGQENQETQYF
TGTGCCAGCAGCTTAACGAGAATTGGACAGGAAAACCAAGAGACCCAGTACTTC